This T cell receptor (beta chain) was documented in a study of blood T cells in healthy people across ages (dated by TCRdb to the mid-2010s). Turning to the overall study: Template switching captured roughly one uniquely barcoded TCR beta cDNA molecule per two T cells in model experiments. The donors were divided into four age groups: young (average around 16 years), middle-aged (over 35), aged (roughly 60) and long-lived (82). Using deep sequencing normalized with unique cDNA molecular identifiers, the study measured how TCR beta repertoire diversity changes with age. Two additional independent replicas of 1 million unique cDNA reads from the same blood draw were analyzed for two donors (one aged 18 to 30 and one aged 80 or older). To avoid experimental bias, donors of different ages were randomly spread across the sequencing lanes. Overall study results and their limits: Observed TCR beta diversity correlated strongly with the percentage of naive T cells measured by flow cytometry. Because the CMV infection status of the donors was unknown, age-related changes in expanded clonotypes may potentially have been confounded. Estimates of total diversity based on one million sequenced T cells were considered lower bounds and underestimates. Compared with the aged group, the long-lived group had more naive CD4+ T cells, fewer expanded clones and increased TCR diversity, a pattern suggesting age selection. As age increased, observed TCR beta diversity per million T cells dropped in a roughly linear way, and a significant reduction was already evident by age roughly 40. Conclusive comparison of naive and antigen-experienced compartments was prevented by the profiling of bulk unsorted PBMCs.

This clonotype was counted between two and nine times. Which antigen it targets is not known. No base quality values were provided; no much bigger clone lies one nucleotide off. The library was built by means of 5' RACE. The sequencing machine was an Illumina HiSeq 2500. A second roughly 7 to 11 cycle PCR used a sample-barcoded 5' primer and a J-beta primer mix. Each TCR beta cDNA molecule received a unique molecular identifier from a template-switch 5' adaptor carrying 12 random nucleotides. At least 3 million CDR3-containing paired-end reads were obtained from each sample. First-strand cDNA was synthesized from all RNA with the Mint cDNA synthesis kit, primed by a TRBC-specific oligonucleotide. Following uracil-DNA glycosylase treatment, a first 18-cycle PCR with universal primers M1SS and BC2_uni_R was performed on all cDNA. From the authors' description of their analysis: Normalization of each sample was performed by random selection of 1 million high-quality reads, each carrying a distinct molecular identifier. Reads sharing molecular identifiers were discarded rather than binned into consensus sequences. CDR3 identification, clonotype clustering and error correction used MiTCR with a Q25 quality threshold and the strictest error-elimination algorithm. Lower-bound total TCR beta diversity was estimated with a nonparametric unseen species model using Euler transformation. TCRdb reworked the public reads: Q25 trimming with fastp, MiXCR clone assembly, productive beta chains retained. Identical CDR3 proteins give one entry, which carries the most common genes and DNA. For this entry, the V and J calls and clone size follow TCRdb and not the study's own pipeline. Counted in this sample were about 670,000 distinct CDR3 sequences; 35% to 50% of them appeared once. The ten largest make up 30% of the sample.

The 39 donors, aged 6 to 90 years, were systemically healthy Caucasian individuals from Russia. Around 9.9 milliliters of peripheral blood were collected from each donor into EDTA-treated Vacutainer tubes. PBMCs were isolated by Ficoll-Paque density-gradient centrifugation, with at least 7 million obtained per sample. Trizol reagent was used to extract total RNA from PBMCs, with at least 5.5 micrograms per sample. The percentages of naive CD45RAhigh/CD27high T cells were determined by flow cytometry on a PBMC aliquot from every donor. The receptor was derived from a man at least 80 years old in good health. Material: blood.

DNA sequence: TGTGCCAGCAGCCGGAACATCGGAAACACTGAAGCTTTCTTT. Its translation reads: CASSRNIGNTEAFF. Recombination linked TRBV14 to TRBJ1-1; the D gene cannot be named for sure. V loses 4 bases of germline sequence and J loses 2 bases, and the interval between the two ends is 11 bases. CDR3 length: 14 amino acids, cysteine to phenylalanine. The sequence is cut down to CDR3 DNA, 42 bases in frame from base 1. CDR1 and CDR2 are drawn from the germline V gene: SGHDN, FVKESK.